This T cell receptor (beta chain) was identified during a study of shared T cell receptors in the human thymus. Trimming took off 1 base at V and 1 base at J, with 16 bases between the two ends. Germline CDR1 reads SGHVS; CDR2 reads FQNEAQ. There are 17 residues in the CDR3. Assay: immunoSEQ multiplex PCR; the TCRdb copy retains only in-frame clones and omits some. In the table there are 700,000 or so clones, approximately 85% of which are singletons. This clone was seen only once. Another study also made use of these data, one on human thymus T cells. This second study says: The donors were infants in Finland with congenital heart defects, otherwise immunologically healthy. Thymic tissue was derived from resections collected during corrective heart surgery. It looked as if thymic and blood repertoires used V and J genes in a biased way.

V usage is TRBV7-8 and J usage is TRBJ1-1; D uncertain. Input material: thymocytes. The TCR originated in a girl less than two years old with a congenital heart defect. CDR3 sequence reads: CASSLDHFLPGNTEAFF. The CDR3 nucleotides are TGTGCCAGCAGCTTAGATCATTTTTTGCCAGGGAACACTGAAGCTTTCTTT.